This record looks at one T cell receptor (beta chain) sequence and its context. Its antigen is not known. V gave up 6 bases and J gave up 4 bases, with 10 bases separating them. The CDR3 spans 13 residues. The germline gives CDR1 MNHEY, CDR2 SMNVEV (reference sequence). TCRdb's copy holds only in-frame clones and misses some; the assay was immunoSEQ multiplex PCR. The sample carries 150,000 to 200,000 clones, less than 85% recorded once. It was the roughly 130-subject validation cohort, separate from the approximately 700-subject first cohort, to which the donors belonged. These data originate in a study of cytomegalovirus exposure and HLA in healthy donors. Overall study results and limits: There were fewer than 200 TCR beta chains listed as cytomegalovirus-associated. Using the classifier, cytomegalovirus status was reportedly diagnosed with high specificity and sensitivity.

The source of this sequence is a man aged 18 to 35 in good health and CMV-seropositive. The chain employs TRBV27 and TRBJ2-1, with TRBD1 as a possible D gene (6 bases). The sequenced material came from PBMCs. The CDR3 sequence: CASSRTAYNEQFF. The CDR3 nucleotides are TGTGCCAGCAGCCGGACAGCTTACAATGAGCAGTTCTTC.